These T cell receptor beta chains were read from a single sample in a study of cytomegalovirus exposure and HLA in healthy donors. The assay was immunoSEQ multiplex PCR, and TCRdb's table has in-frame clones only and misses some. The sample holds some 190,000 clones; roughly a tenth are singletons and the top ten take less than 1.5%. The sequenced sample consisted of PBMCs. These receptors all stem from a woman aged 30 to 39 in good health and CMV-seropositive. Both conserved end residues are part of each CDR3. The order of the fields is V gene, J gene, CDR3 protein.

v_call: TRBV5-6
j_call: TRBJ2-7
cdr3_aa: CASSLLTDPSYEQYF

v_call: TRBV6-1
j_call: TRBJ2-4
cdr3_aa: CASSAGTSGIWYIQYF

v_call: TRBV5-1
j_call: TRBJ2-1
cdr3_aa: CASSPGPGGGEQFF

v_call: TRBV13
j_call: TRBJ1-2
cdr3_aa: CASSPGTGTYGYTF

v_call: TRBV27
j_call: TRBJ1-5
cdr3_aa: CASSLTAMPSWTGHSNQPQHF

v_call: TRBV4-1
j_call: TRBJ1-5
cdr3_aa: CASRQLTGGSNQPQNF

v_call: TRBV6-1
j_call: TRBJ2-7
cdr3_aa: CASSDPPYREGRPYF

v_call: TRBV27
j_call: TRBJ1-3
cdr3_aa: CASSLGLYTIYF

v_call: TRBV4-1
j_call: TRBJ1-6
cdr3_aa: CASSQDLGTGLASPLHF

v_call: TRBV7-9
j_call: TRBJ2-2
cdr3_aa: CASSPRWTGKAGELFF

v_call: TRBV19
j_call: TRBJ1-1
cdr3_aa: CASSIDLQGPGAFF

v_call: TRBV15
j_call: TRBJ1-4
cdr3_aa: CATSRGQHIGANEKLFF

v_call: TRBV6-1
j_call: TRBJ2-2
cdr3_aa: CASLDRVRYTGELFF

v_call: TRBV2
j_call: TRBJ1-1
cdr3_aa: CASSPNRVMAFF

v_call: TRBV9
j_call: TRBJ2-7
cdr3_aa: CASSEGGVIYEQYF

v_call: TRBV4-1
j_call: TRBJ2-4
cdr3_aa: CASSQVGFNIQYF

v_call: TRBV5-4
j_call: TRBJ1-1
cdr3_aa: CASSATGIRSTEAFF

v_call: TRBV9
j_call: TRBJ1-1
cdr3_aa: CASSVGGGTMNTEAFF

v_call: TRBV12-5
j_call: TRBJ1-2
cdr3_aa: CASGLVDRVIDGYTF

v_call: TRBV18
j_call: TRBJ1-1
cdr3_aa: CASSYRGAAFF

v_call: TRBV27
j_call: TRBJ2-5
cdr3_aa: CASSLRGETQYF

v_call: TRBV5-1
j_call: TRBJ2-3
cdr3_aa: CASSLAPWTGRDTQYF

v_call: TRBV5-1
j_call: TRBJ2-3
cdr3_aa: CASSLGGHTDTQYF

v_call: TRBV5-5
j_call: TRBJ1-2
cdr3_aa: CASSPTAGGSYGYTF

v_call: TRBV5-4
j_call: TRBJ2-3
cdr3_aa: CASSLALGGYPQYF

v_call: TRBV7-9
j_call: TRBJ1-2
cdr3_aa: CASSLAGVDYGYTF

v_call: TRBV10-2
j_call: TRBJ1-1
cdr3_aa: CASSGDSYTEAFF

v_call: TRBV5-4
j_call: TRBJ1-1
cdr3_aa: CASSLLSGFTEAFF

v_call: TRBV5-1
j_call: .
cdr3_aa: CASSLGGTGTYEQYF

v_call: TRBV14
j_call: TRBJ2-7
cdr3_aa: CASSRTSGPVREQYF

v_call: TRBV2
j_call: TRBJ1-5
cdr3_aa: CASSEDGGYQPQHF

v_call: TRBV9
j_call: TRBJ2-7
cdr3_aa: CASSPRASGTIIYEQYF

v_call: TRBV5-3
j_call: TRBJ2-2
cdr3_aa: CARSFGGSGATGELFF

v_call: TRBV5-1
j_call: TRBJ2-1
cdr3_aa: CASSLITSGSRGNEQFF

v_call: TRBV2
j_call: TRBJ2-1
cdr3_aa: CASSEWSEQFF

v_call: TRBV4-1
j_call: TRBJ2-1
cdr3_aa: CASRYSRVDGNEQFF

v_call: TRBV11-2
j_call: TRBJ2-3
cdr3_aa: CASSSGLAGPDTQYF

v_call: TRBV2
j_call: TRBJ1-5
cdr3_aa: CASRDRKIGSNQPQHF

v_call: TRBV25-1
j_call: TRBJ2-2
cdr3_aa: CASSEYRAGELFF